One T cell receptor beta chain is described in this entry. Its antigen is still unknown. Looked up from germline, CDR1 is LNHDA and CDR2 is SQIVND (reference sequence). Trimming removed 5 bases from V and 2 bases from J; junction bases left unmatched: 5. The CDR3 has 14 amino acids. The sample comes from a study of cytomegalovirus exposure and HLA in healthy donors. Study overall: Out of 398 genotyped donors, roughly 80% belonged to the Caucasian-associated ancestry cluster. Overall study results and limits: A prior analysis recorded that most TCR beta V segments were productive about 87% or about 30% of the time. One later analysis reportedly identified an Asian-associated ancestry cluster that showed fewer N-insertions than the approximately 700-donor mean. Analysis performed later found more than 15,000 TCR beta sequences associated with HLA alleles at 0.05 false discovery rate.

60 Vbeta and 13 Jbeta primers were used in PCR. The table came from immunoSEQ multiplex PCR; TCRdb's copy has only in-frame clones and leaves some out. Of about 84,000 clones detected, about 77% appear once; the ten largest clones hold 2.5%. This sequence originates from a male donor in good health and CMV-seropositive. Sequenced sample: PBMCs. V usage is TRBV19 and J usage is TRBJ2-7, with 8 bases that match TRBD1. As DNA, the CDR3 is TGTGCCAGTAGTCCCCGGACAGGGACCTACGAGCAGTACTTC. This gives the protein CASSPRTGTYEQYF.